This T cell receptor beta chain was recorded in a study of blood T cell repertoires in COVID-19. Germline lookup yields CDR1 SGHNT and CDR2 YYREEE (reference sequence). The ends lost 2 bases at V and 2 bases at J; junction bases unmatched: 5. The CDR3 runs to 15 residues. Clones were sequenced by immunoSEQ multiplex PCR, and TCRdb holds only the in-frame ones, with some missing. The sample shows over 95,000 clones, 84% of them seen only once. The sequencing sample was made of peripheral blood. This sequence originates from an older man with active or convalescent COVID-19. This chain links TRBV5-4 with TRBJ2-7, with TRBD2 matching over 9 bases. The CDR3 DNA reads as TGTGCCAGCAGCTTAGCGCGGGGGGGGACCTACGAGCAGTACTTC. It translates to CASSLARGGTYEQYF.